These 3 T cell receptor beta chains originate from one sample sequenced in a study of CD8+ T cells in alopecia areata. Reverse transcription of extracted RNA yielded cDNA, which provided the sequencing template. The protocol was immunoSEQ multiplex PCR, while the TCRdb copy is restricted to in-frame clones and leaves out a portion. The sample holds 120,000 to 150,000 clones; about nine tenths are singletons and the top ten take more than 13%. The sequenced sample was CD8+ T cells sorted from blood, obtained at week 0. Every receptor here comes from a human donor with alopecia areata.

V is TRBV29-1 and J is TRBJ1-1; D is unresolved. Germline V gene data show CDR1 as SQVTM and CDR2 as ANQGSEA. The CDR3 loop spans 12 amino acids. Trimming pared 4 bases from V and 3 bases from J, leaving 9 bases between. CDR3 sequence reads: CSVARLDTEAFF. For the CDR3, the DNA is TGCAGCGTTGCCCGCTTGGACACTGAAGCTTTCTTT.

The gene calls are TRBV25-1 and TRBJ2-1, with TRBD2 as a possible D gene (5 bases). Germline-derived CDR1 and CDR2 are MGHDK and SYGVNS. Trimming removed 3 bases from V and 3 bases from J, with 12 bases in between. CDR3 length equals 15 residues. CDR3 in DNA: TGTGCCAGCAGTGATACGAGACGGGACTACAATGAGCAGTTCTTC. Protein: CASSDTRRDYNEQFF.

CDR3 DNA sequence: TGCAGCGTTGAATTGGACACGACCAACGGCGAGCAGTACTTC. Translated: CSVELDTTNGEQYF. V is TRBV29-1 and J is TRBJ2-7; D possibly corresponds to TRBD1 (5 bases). CDR1 and CDR2 from the germline V gene are SQVTM and ANQGSEA. With 2 bases removed from V and 6 bases from J, the gap between germline ends came to 17 bases. The CDR3 loop spans 14 amino acids.